A single sample gave rise to the 2 T cell receptor beta chains below, sequenced in a study of T cells in Graves' hyperthyroidism and ophthalmopathy (dated by TCRdb to about 2019). The library was produced with multiplex PCR. Sequencing was carried out with an Illumina HiSeq 2000. The TCR beta CDR3 regions were amplified from RNA transcripts. For the first round of RT-PCR on the TCR CDR3, the HTBI primer set was used together with the Qiagen OneStep RT-PCR kit. TCRdb reprocessing: public reads trimmed at Q25 with fastp, clones called with MiXCR, in-frame beta chains kept. Rows are unified per CDR3 protein, each entry keeping the most common DNA and genes. This sample lists roughly 520,000 distinct CDR3 sequences; roughly 24% were detected once. 11% of the sample lies in the top ten. Input material: blood. These receptors all stem from a woman in her twenties or thirties with Graves' ophthalmopathy.

The chain combines TRBV6-5 with TRBJ2-7, with D possibly being TRBD1 (5 bases). V lost 0 bases and J lost 5, with 14 bases in between. Germline V gives CDR1 MNHEY, CDR2 SVGAGI. This CDR3 has 15 residues. The chain's CDR3 is CASSYSNRPPNEQYF. DNA of the CDR3: TGTGCCAGCAGTTACTCGAACAGGCCACCGAACGAGCAGTACTTC.

Of note for this clonotype: The junction differs from germline at one of its ends, possibly a read error. The chain combines TRBV6-1 with TRBJ1-5; maybe TRBD1 (6 bases). Germline CDR1 and CDR2: MNHNS and SASEGT. This CDR3 is 16 amino acids long. The CDR3 coding sequence is TGTGCCAGCGTAGACCCCCCACAGGGCGGCAATCGGCCCCAGCATTTT. Translating it yields CASVDPPQGGNRPQHF.